A selection of T cell receptor beta chains follows, all from one sample in a study of shared clonotypes between healthy human individuals. Sequencing used immunoSEQ multiplex PCR; TCRdb keeps in-frame clones, though not all of them. The sample shows around 1,900,000 clones, over 85% of them seen only once. The sequenced material came from naive CD8+ T cells from PBMCs. The receptor set was obtained from a man between 18 and 29 years old in good health. Some clones in this sample may be carry-over from other donors' samples. Each CDR3 is given with its conserved first and last residue. A D gene is named only where the DNA matches it firmly. Only some rows state a clone size, as once, few, many or a class for expanded clones.

clone_size	v_call	d_call	j_call	cdr3_nt	cdr3_aa
once	TRBV27	.	TRBJ1-2	TGTGCCAGCAGTCCCATCGTAGGTCTACCTAACTATGGCTACACCTTC	CASSPIVGLPNYGYTF
.	TRBV27	TRBD1	TRBJ1-5	TGTGCCAGCAGTTTAAGAGACAGGGCGCCCCAGCATTTT	CASSLRDRAPQHF
.	TRBV4-3	TRBD1	TRBJ2-2	TGCGCCAGCAGCCAGGACAGGGCGAACACCGGGGAGCTGTTTTTT	CASSQDRANTGELFF
.	TRBV29-1	TRBD2	TRBJ2-7	TGCAGCGTTGAACTAGCGGGGCCCGAGCAGTACTTC	CSVELAGPEQYF
few	TRBV7-9	TRBD1	TRBJ2-2	TGTGCCAGCAGCCCAACAGGGGGCCGCACCGGGGAGCTGTTTTTT	CASSPTGGRTGELFF
.	TRBV14	.	TRBJ2-1	TGTGCCAGCAGCCTAAGCGGAGTGGGGTATGATGAGCAGTTCTTC	CASSLSGVGYDEQFF
once	TRBV28	.	TRBJ1-1	TGTGCCAGCAGTCGGGGAGGGGAGGTGGCTGAAGCTTTCTTT	CASSRGGEVAEAFF
.	TRBV9	.	TRBJ1-1	TGTGCCAGCAGCCCCACACGGGCTGAAGCTTTCTTT	CASSPTRAEAFF
.	TRBV10-3	.	TRBJ2-1	TGTGCCATCAGTGACCAAAGGGGGGATGAGCAGTTCTTC	CAISDQRGDEQFF
.	TRBV27	TRBD1	TRBJ1-2	TGTGCCAGCAGTTTAGTTGTTGGACAGGGGGTCGGTGGCTACACCTTC	CASSLVVGQGVGGYTF
once	TRBV2	.	TRBJ1-2	TGTGCCAGCAGTGAACAGTCTCCTAACTATGGCTACACCTTC	CASSEQSPNYGYTF
.	TRBV18	.	TRBJ2-1	TGTGCCAGCGCAGATCCGGGGGGCGGGCCCTCCTACAATGAGCAGTTCTTC	CASADPGGGPSYNEQFF
.	TRBV11-2	.	TRBJ2-7	TGTGCCAGCAGCTTAGCGGGAGTTTCCCACGAGCAGTACTTC	CASSLAGVSHEQYF
.	TRBV4-1	.	TRBJ2-3	TGCGCCAGCAGCCAAGTCCGGACTAAGGGGCCCACAGATACGCAGTATTTT	CASSQVRTKGPTDTQYF
.	TRBV2	TRBD1	TRBJ2-7	TGTGCCAGCAGAGGTAGACAGGGCCCTTCCTACGAGCAGTACTTC	CASRGRQGPSYEQYF
.	TRBV4-3	TRBD2	TRBJ2-7	TGCGCCAGCAGCCAAGATCGGGCTAGCGGGCGTTACGAGCAGTACTTC	CASSQDRASGRYEQYF
.	TRBV7-9	TRBD2	TRBJ2-3	TGTGCCAGCAGCCCACGGGCGGGAGGGCTCACAGATACGCAGTATTTT	CASSPRAGGLTDTQYF
.	TRBV2	TRBD1	TRBJ2-7	TGTGCCAGCAGTGAAAAGACAGGGACGATCTCCTACGAGCAGTACTTC	CASSEKTGTISYEQYF
.	TRBV7-9	.	TRBJ2-2	TGTGCCAGCCGGGACGCTGGCCGGAACACCGGGGAGCTGTTTTTT	CASRDAGRNTGELFF
once	TRBV10-2	.	TRBJ1-2	TGCGCCAGCAGTGAGGGGGGGCCTGGCTACACCTTC	CASSEGGPGYTF
.	TRBV28	.	TRBJ2-1	TGTGCCAGCACAGGGGCCAATGAGCAGTTCTTC	CASTGANEQFF
.	TRBV7-9	.	TRBJ1-1	TGTGCCATTCCGTCGGGGGGTACTGAAGCTTTCTTT	CAIPSGGTEAFF
few	TRBV9	.	TRBJ1-1	TGTGCCAGCAGCGTAGAGTCCCTACTCAACACTGAAGCTTTCTTT	CASSVESLLNTEAFF
.	TRBV9	.	TRBJ1-2	TGTGCCAGCAGCGCGGAGACAGGTCCCGATTATGGCTACACCTTC	CASSAETGPDYGYTF
.	TRBV27	.	TRBJ1-1	TGTGCCAGGAGGGAGGACACTGAAGCTTTCTTT	CARREDTEAFF
.	TRBV27	.	TRBJ2-7	TGTGCCAGCAGGTTTGGGGGGGCCCCCTACGAGCAGTACTTC	CASRFGGAPYEQYF
.	TRBV6-5	.	TRBJ2-7	TGTGCCAGCTCGTTAAACGCCTACGAGCAGTACTTC	CASSLNAYEQYF
.	TRBV27	.	TRBJ2-5	TGTGCCAGCAGTTTTTTGGCCTCGCGGCCGGGAGAGACCCAGTACTTC	CASSFLASRPGETQYF
.	TRBV25-1	.	TRBJ2-5	TGTGCCAGCCAGACCCGAGACAGGGAGGGAGAGACCCAGTACTTC	CASQTRDREGETQYF
.	TRBV4-3	.	TRBJ2-3	TGCGCCAGCAGCCAAGATCGGGCTAGCTGGACAGATACGCAGTATTTT	CASSQDRASWTDTQYF
.	TRBV7-9	TRBD1	TRBJ2-3	TGTGCCAGCAGCTCGGCCCTCGGACAGGGTCGGACAGATACGCAGTATTTT	CASSSALGQGRTDTQYF
.	TRBV5-4	TRBD1	TRBJ1-3	TGTGCCAGCAGCTTGAGGACAGGGGGCTCTGGAAACACCATATATTTT	CASSLRTGGSGNTIYF
.	TRBV12-5	.	TRBJ2-2	TGTGCTAGTGGCTCTCCGCAGGGTGGGACCGGGGAGCTGTTTTTT	CASGSPQGGTGELFF
.	TRBV7-3	TRBD1	TRBJ2-1	TGTGCCAGCAGCTCGGGACAGGGGGTCTTCAATGAGCAGTTCTTC	CASSSGQGVFNEQFF
.	TRBV6-1	.	TRBJ1-1	TGTGCCAGCAGGATGATCCCAAACACTGAAGCTTTCTTT	CASRMIPNTEAFF
.	TRBV28	TRBD1	TRBJ1-2	TGTGCCAGCAGTTTTTACAGGGGAGAAGGCTACACCTTC	CASSFYRGEGYTF
.	TRBV27	.	TRBJ2-7	TGTGCCAGCAGTTTAATAGGGCTTACCTCCTACGAGCAGTACTTC	CASSLIGLTSYEQYF
.	TRBV5-1	.	TRBJ1-1	TGCGCCAGCAGCGTGGGCTGGGAGAACACTGAAGCTTTCTTT	CASSVGWENTEAFF
.	TRBV5-6	TRBD2	TRBJ2-3	TGTGCCAGCAGCTTATCGGGAGGGCTAACAGATACGCAGTATTTT	CASSLSGGLTDTQYF
.	TRBV11-2	TRBD1	TRBJ1-4	TGTGCCAGCAGGGGAAGGGGGCTGCGTGAAAAACTGTTTTTT	CASRGRGLREKLFF
.	TRBV6-5	.	TRBJ2-7	TGTGCCAGCAGTTACGCTGCGGAGCGTGAGCAGTACTTC	CASSYAAEREQYF